Listed here is a single TCR beta chain. Its antigen is not identified. This sample was taken from a study of cytomegalovirus exposure and HLA in healthy donors. Broader study findings: Analysis was performed later, and it showed HLA-associated TCR beta chains to be more clonally expanded than equally common others. Reportedly, diagnosis of cytomegalovirus status by the classifier showed high specificity and sensitivity. A missense DCLRE1C variant was associated with V- and J-gene trimming of TCR beta chains in a later analysis, and an independent cohort replicated the association. Some segments of the V type, notably TRBV6-2 and TRBV6-3, were excluded as indistinguishable.

V shed 1 base, J shed 3 bases, and the junction held 7 bases outside the gene matches. From germline, CDR1 is SGHRS and CDR2 YFSETQ. The CDR3 runs to 15 residues. The primer mix had 60 Vbeta and 13 Jbeta primers. Produced via immunoSEQ multiplex PCR; TCRdb's table is partial and in-frame only. The data show more than 90,000 clones, over 60% seen once. Sample: PBMCs. The receptor was isolated from a woman between 18 and 29 years old in good health and CMV-seropositive. V and J are TRBV5-1 and TRBJ2-7; 7 nucleotides agree with TRBD1. The CDR3 spells CASSLTSTGVYEQYF. The CDR3 DNA is TGCGCCAGCAGCTTGACCTCAACAGGGGTCTACGAGCAGTACTTC.